The 27 T cell receptor beta chains below come from one sample, sequenced in a study of control samples from healthy donors and cancer patients. The table came from immunoSEQ multiplex PCR; TCRdb's copy has only in-frame clones and leaves some out. The table includes under 150,000 clones, 70% to 90% detected once. What was sequenced was blood. All receptors come from a woman aged 30 to 39 in good health.

This clone was seen a few times. The rearrangement uses TRBV2 and TRBJ2-7, with 10 bases fitting TRBD1. The trim removed 7 bases at V and 1 base at J, leaving 10 bases unmatched. The germline V gene encodes CDR1 SNHLY and CDR2 FYNNEI. The CDR3 loop spans 16 amino acids. CDR3 nucleotide sequence: TGTGCCAGCACGAAGAACCGGGACAGGGGATCCTACGAGCAGTACTTC. Translation gives CASTKNRDRGSYEQYF. Supplemented by reference TRBV2 and TRBJ2-7, the full variable domain reads EPEVTQTPSHQVTQMGQEVILRCVPISNHLYFYWYRQILGQKVEFLVSFYNNEISEKSEIFDDQFSVERPDGSNFTLKIRSTKLEDSAMYFCASTKNRDRGSYEQYFGPGTRLTVT.

The chain joins TRBV2 to TRBJ1-2, with 9 bases that match TRBD1. This CDR3 spans 14 amino acids. V was pared by 6 bases and J by 4 bases, with 6 bases of the junction left unmatched. Germline V CDR1 and CDR2: SNHLY, FYNNEI. DNA of the CDR3: TGTGCCAGCAGATTACAGGGGGCAAGCTATGGCTACACCTTC. Amino acids: CASRLQGASYGYTF. Filled out from reference TRBV2 and TRBJ1-2, the complete variable domain reads EPEVTQTPSHQVTQMGQEVILRCVPISNHLYFYWYRQILGQKVEFLVSFYNNEISEKSEIFDDQFSVERPDGSNFTLKIRSTKLEDSAMYFCASRLQGASYGYTFGSGTRLTVV.

The chain combines TRBV28 with TRBJ2-7; TRBD1 aligns across 7 bases. With 5 bases clipped from V and 1 base from J, the junction kept 5 bases outside the gene matches. The CDR3 extends over 14 amino acids. The germline CDR1 and CDR2 sequences are MDHEN and SYDVKM. CDR3 coding DNA: TGTGCCAGCAGTCTACGGGACAGATCCTACGAGCAGTACTTC. It codes for CASSLRDRSYEQYF.

The chain links TRBV4-2 to TRBJ2-7; 11 bases line up with TRBD2. Germline-derived CDR1 and CDR2 are LGHNA and YNFKEQ. The CDR3 is made up of 15 amino acids. V shed 3 bases and J 2 bases; nucleotides not matched to a gene: 3. CDR3 in DNA: TGTGCCAGCAGCCAGGTAGCGGGAGGGGCCTACGAGCAGTACTTC. It specifies CASSQVAGGAYEQYF.

This chain links TRBV11-3 with TRBJ2-1, with D uncertain. V lost 1 base, J lost 9 bases, and 4 bases lay in between. Germline assignment: CDR1 SGHNT and CDR2 YENEEA. This CDR3 is 11 amino acids long. The CDR3 sequence is CASSLAREQFF. The CDR3 nucleotides are TGTGCCAGCAGCTTAGCCCGTGAGCAGTTCTTC.

The V call is TRBV10-1, the J call TRBJ2-1; D not resolved. Between the trimmed V and J ends, which lost 2 bases and 0 bases, there was a span of 5 bases. The CDR3 sequence is 14 residues long. Germline assignment: CDR1 WNHNN and CDR2 SYGVQD (reference sequence). The DNA of the CDR3 is TGCGCCAGCAGTGAGGACTTCTCCTACAATGAGCAGTTCTTC. Encoded protein: CASSEDFSYNEQFF.

V is TRBV6-5 and J is TRBJ2-3, with D hard to call. V lost 6 bases to trimming and J lost 1 base, with 8 bases between them. Germline values: CDR1 MNHEY, CDR2 SVGAGI. This CDR3 region has 13 residues. CDR3 coding DNA: TGTGCCAGCAGGGACCCCGGCACAGATACGCAGTATTTT. This encodes CASRDPGTDTQYF.

The chain is built from TRBV28 and TRBJ2-1, with D unresolved. This CDR3 is built from 13 residues. The germline CDR1 and CDR2 sequences are MDHEN and SYDVKM. V was cut by 5 bases and J by 8 bases, with 13 bases left in between. The CDR3 protein is CASSRLVSDEQFF. CDR3 DNA sequence: TGTGCCAGCAGTCGTTTAGTTTCGGATGAGCAGTTCTTC.

This clone was picked up one time. This rearrangement joins TRBV29-1 to TRBJ2-7; 7 bases are shared with TRBD1. The CDR3 is made up of 15 amino acids. Germline V gives CDR1 SQVTM, CDR2 ANQGSEA. The V gene end was trimmed by 3 bases and the J gene end by 1 base; junction bases not matched to a gene: 9. The CDR3 nucleotides read TGCAGCGTTGAGTCGGGCAGGGGGTTGTCCTACGAGCAGTACTTC. This codes for CSVESGRGLSYEQYF.

This clone is a singleton in its sample. V usage is TRBV9 and J usage is TRBJ2-3, with 9 bases matching TRBD2. The CDR3 covers 15 residues. From germline, CDR1 is SGDLS and CDR2 YYNGEE. The junction had 7 bases not matched to a gene; V was cut back by 5 bases and J by 3 bases. Here the CDR3 reads CASRPPGLATDTQYF. CDR3 bases: TGTGCCAGCAGACCTCCGGGACTAGCTACAGATACGCAGTATTTT.

The gene calls are TRBV6-6 and TRBJ1-1; D remains ambiguous. The CDR3 extends over 16 amino acids. Germline-derived CDR1 and CDR2 are MNHNY and SVGAGI (reference sequence). Trimming took off 6 bases at V and 1 base at J, with 18 bases between the two ends. The DNA of the CDR3 is TGTGCCAGCAGACCCCCAGTGGGGTGGGAGAACACTGAAGCTTTCTTT. Translated, it gives CASRPPVGWENTEAFF.

The CDR3: CSVEGHKSTDTQYF. The CDR3 DNA reads TGCAGCGTTGAGGGGCATAAGAGCACAGATACGCAGTATTTT. This rearrangement joins TRBV29-1 to TRBJ2-3; D may be TRBD1 (5 bases). V was trimmed by 3 bases and J by 0 bases, leaving 10 bases between them. Per germline, CDR1 SQVTM and CDR2 ANQGSEA. The CDR3 is made up of 14 amino acids.

This chain joins TRBV3-1 (or the pseudogene TRBV3-2) and TRBJ2-1; TRBD1 matches 8 bases. The CDR3 is 13 residues long. Germline values: CDR1 LGHDT, CDR2 YNNKEL (reference sequence). The V gene end was trimmed by 3 bases and the J gene end by 9 bases; junction bases not matched to a gene: 4. The CDR3: CASSHWTGPEQFF. The CDR3, as DNA: TGTGCCAGCAGCCACTGGACAGGGCCTGAGCAGTTCTTC.

The chain couples TRBV9 to TRBJ2-5; perhaps TRBD2 as D (5 bases). The V gene's germline CDR1 is SGDLS and CDR2 YYNGEE. Trimming took off 4 bases at V and 5 bases at J, with 15 bases between the two ends. The CDR3 runs to 14 residues. For the CDR3, the DNA is TGTGCCAGCAGCCTAGCTCCACTAGGGGAGACCCAGTACTTC. Residues: CASSLAPLGETQYF.

The V call is TRBV7-9, the J call TRBJ1-5; D is unclear. The CDR3 runs to 13 residues. Deletions cut 1 base from V and 6 bases from J, with 7 bases between. Germline assignment: CDR1 SEHNR and CDR2 FQNEAQ (reference sequence). CDR3 nucleotides: TGTGCCAGCAGCTTAGATCGGAGTCAGCCCCAGCATTTT. The encoded protein is CASSLDRSQPQHF.

The chain has TRBV29-1 and TRBJ1-1; no definite D call. The germline V gene encodes CDR1 SQVTM and CDR2 ANQGSEA. V lost 4 bases to trimming and J lost 1 base, with 10 bases between them. CDR3 size: 13 residues. CDR3 DNA: TGCAGCGTTGTGCGCCGACAGAACACTGAAGCTTTCTTT. This gives the protein CSVVRRQNTEAFF.

This clone was detected only a few times. The chain employs TRBV19 and TRBJ2-1; D possibly corresponds to TRBD2 (6 bases). There are 16 residues in the CDR3. Trimming shortened V by 5 bases and J by 5 bases, and 19 bases separated the two germline ends. Germline loops: CDR1 LNHDA, CDR2 SQIVND (reference sequence). This CDR3 reads CASSPLDSGKNNEQFF. The CDR3 DNA is TGTGCCAGTAGTCCTCTGGATAGCGGAAAAAACAATGAGCAGTTCTTC.

The chain joins TRBV25-1 to TRBJ2-1, with 14 bases identical to TRBD2. Per the germline V gene, CDR1 is MGHDK and CDR2 is SYGVNS. Trimming cost V 3 bases and J 4 bases; bases outside gene matches: 8. CDR3 length: 18 residues. The CDR3 loop is CASSEPTSGRENYNEQFF. CDR3 in DNA: TGTGCCAGCAGTGAGCCGACTAGCGGGAGGGAAAATTACAATGAGCAGTTCTTC.

The rearrangement joins TRBV4-2 to TRBJ2-7; 11 nucleotides match TRBD2. Losses at the gene ends were 3 bases for V and 3 bases for J; bases not matched to a gene: 4. Looked up from germline, CDR1 is LGHNA and CDR2 is YNFKEQ. The length of the CDR3 is 15 residues. CDR3 region: CASSHLAGGDYEQYF. In DNA form, the CDR3 reads TGTGCCAGCAGCCACCTAGCGGGAGGCGACTACGAGCAGTACTTC.

The chain employs TRBV27 and TRBJ1-4; D is possibly TRBD1 (6 bases). Between the trimmed V and J ends, which lost 6 bases and 5 bases, there was a span of 25 bases. CDR3 size: 18 residues. CDR1 and CDR2 from the germline V gene are MNHEY and SMNVEV (reference sequence). For the CDR3, the DNA is TGTGCCAGCAGCTTTCGATACTTACAGGGCCCGTCGAATGAAAAACTGTTTTTT. Its protein is CASSFRYLQGPSNEKLFF.

CDR3 in DNA: TGTGCCAGCTCACCGGAAGTCGCTGGGGCCAACGTCCTGACTTTC. Its translation is CASSPEVAGANVLTF. The chain combines TRBV18 with TRBJ2-6; D remains unclear. V was cut by 3 bases and J by 2 bases, with 8 bases left in between. There are 15 residues in the CDR3. Germline CDR1 reads KGHSH; CDR2 reads LQKENI.

The chain combines TRBV18 with TRBJ2-2; possibly TRBD1 for D (6 bases). The CDR3 loop spans 14 amino acids. The germline V gene has CDR1 KGHSH and CDR2 LQKENI. Deletions cut 0 bases from V and 6 bases from J, with 8 bases between. CDR3 residues: CASSPPQGPGELFF. The CDR3, as DNA: TGTGCCAGCTCACCACCACAGGGACCCGGGGAGCTGTTTTTT.

J is TRBJ1-6 and V is TRBV2; D is unclear. Germline V gives CDR1 SNHLY, CDR2 FYNNEI. With 6 bases removed from V and 4 bases from J, the gap between germline ends came to 10 bases. The CDR3 is 14 residues long. The CDR3 coding sequence is TGTGCCAGCAGGGGCGGCATTTATAATTCACCCCTCCACTTT. Its translation is CASRGGIYNSPLHF.

The chain joins TRBV28 to TRBJ1-2; 11 nucleotides align to TRBD1. With V trimmed by 4 bases and J by 7 bases, 5 bases remained unmatched. Looked up from germline, CDR1 is MDHEN and CDR2 is SYDVKM. This CDR3 comprises 14 residues. CDR3 in amino acids: CASSSGTGGFGYTF. CDR3 coding DNA: TGTGCCAGCAGTTCCGGGACAGGGGGATTTGGCTACACCTTC.

This clone was detected once. This rearrangement joins TRBV18 to TRBJ1-1; tentative D call: TRBD1 (5 bases). V gave up 1 base and J gave up 4 bases, with 16 bases separating them. This CDR3 comprises 16 residues. Germline V gene data show CDR1 as KGHSH and CDR2 as LQKENI. In DNA form, the CDR3 reads TGTGCCAGCTCACCACAACGGACGCGGAGGGGCACTGAAGCTTTCTTT. This codes for CASSPQRTRRGTEAFF.

This sequence joins TRBV6-5 and TRBJ1-6, with no clear D. The V gene's germline CDR1 is MNHEY and CDR2 SVGAGI. Trimming took 8 bases from V and 7 from J, leaving 12 bases between them. The CDR3 extends over 13 amino acids. CDR3 region: CASRIYGNSPLHF. CDR3 in DNA: TGTGCCAGCCGAATTTATGGGAATTCACCCCTCCACTTT.

This chain's CDR3 is CASSPSGDFSGYTF. The DNA of the CDR3 is TGTGCCAGCAGCCCCAGCGGCGACTTTTCTGGCTACACCTTC. The chain recombines TRBV7-9 with TRBJ1-2; D uncertain. The V end lost 5 bases, the J end lost 7 bases, and 17 bases lay between the germline ends. The CDR3 has 14 residues. Germline lookup yields CDR1 SEHNR and CDR2 FQNEAQ (reference sequence).